What follows are 20 T cell receptor beta chains derived from one specimen sequenced in a study of T-cell memory formation after mild COVID-19. Using its own MiXCR run on the 5' RACE reads, TCRdb lists one record per CDR3 protein. Of 470,000 or so distinct CDR3 sequences in the sample, over 15% are singletons; the top ten hold around 9.2%. The specimen was PBMCs or a T cell subset sorted from them (not recorded which). The receptors derive from an adult woman who had mild COVID-19 (a few samples of this study predate the infection). Cell type and time point are not known.

V usage is TRBV4-1 and J usage is TRBJ2-3; 13 positions agree with TRBD2. The CDR3 runs to 15 residues. Germline V lookup: CDR1 MGHRA, CDR2 YSYEKL. J was trimmed by 4 bases and V by 3 bases; bases with no gene match: 1. The CDR3 protein is CASSHGLAGADTQYF. In nucleotides, the CDR3 is TGCGCCAGCAGCCATGGACTAGCGGGGGCAGATACGCAGTATTTT.

This clonotype was observed many times. The chain couples TRBV12-3 or TRBV12-4 to TRBJ2-1, with D perhaps being TRBD1 or TRBD2 (5 bases each). The germline V and J ends were trimmed by 6 bases and 0 bases, with 12 bases remaining between them. CDR3 length: 15 amino acids. CDR3 sequence reads: CASSLWGSSYNEQFF. In DNA form, the CDR3 reads TGTGCCAGCAGCTTGTGGGGGAGCTCCTACAATGAGCAGTTCTTC.

This clonotype was seen only a few times. This chain connects TRBV6-5 to TRBJ2-6, with a weak D call TRBD1 (6 bases). CDR1 MNHEY and CDR2 SVGAGI come from the germline V gene. Deletions cut 7 bases from V and 4 bases from J, with 14 bases between. This CDR3 is 15 amino acids long. The CDR3 loop is CASTQGLWGANVLTF. In nucleotides, the CDR3 is TGTGCCAGCACCCAGGGGTTGTGGGGGGCCAACGTCCTGACTTTC.

The chain recombines TRBV3-1 with TRBJ2-3; D is unclear. This CDR3 has 14 residues. The V end was cut by 0 bases, the J end by 5 bases, with 9 bases between. Germline CDR1 is LGHDT and CDR2 is YNNKEL (reference sequence). In DNA form, the CDR3 reads TGTGCCAGCAGCCAAGAGTGGATGAGAGATACGCAGTATTTT. Its protein product is CASSQEWMRDTQYF.

V and J are TRBV2 and TRBJ1-2; D is undetermined. This CDR3 contains 10 residues. Germline V gives CDR1 SNHLY, CDR2 FYNNEI. V was cut by 6 bases and J by 8 bases, with 7 bases left in between. The CDR3 spells CASRSGGYTF. DNA of the CDR3: TGTGCCAGCAGAAGCGGCGGCTACACCTTC.

This clonotype occurred a few times. V and J are TRBV7-9 and TRBJ2-2; D is possibly TRBD1 (6 bases). V shed 5 bases and J shed 0 bases, with 22 bases lying between them. Germline V gives CDR1 SEHNR, CDR2 FQNEAQ (reference sequence). This CDR3 is 19 amino acids long. Here the CDR3 reads CASSINRDTLPANTGELFF. In DNA, the CDR3 is TGTGCCAGCAGCATAAACCGGGACACCTTGCCCGCGAACACCGGGGAGCTGTTTTTT.

V is TRBV6-1 and J is TRBJ2-1; 8 nucleotides line up with TRBD1. Germline-derived CDR1 and CDR2 are MNHNS and SASEGT. V shed 2 bases and J 12 bases; nucleotides not matched to a gene: 6. The CDR3 loop spans 13 amino acids. CDR3 loop: CASSESTGEGQFF. As DNA, the CDR3 is TGTGCCAGCAGTGAATCGACAGGGGAAGGGCAGTTCTTC.

The CDR3 coding sequence is TGTGCCAGCAGTACCCGGGGCAGCGAATCATACAATGAGCAGTTCTTC. This encodes CASSTRGSESYNEQFF. J is TRBJ2-1 and V is TRBV12-3 or TRBV12-4; either TRBD1 or TRBD2 may supply D (5 bases each). The CDR3 loop spans 16 amino acids. Trimming took off 5 bases at V and 4 bases at J, with 18 bases between the two ends.

This clonotype has only a few counts. V and J are TRBV19 and TRBJ2-1; D ambiguous. Per germline, CDR1 LNHDA and CDR2 SQIVND (reference sequence). There are 15 residues in the CDR3. V lost 4 bases to trimming and J lost 1 base, with 11 bases between them. CDR3 protein: CASSNTGNSYNEQFF. CDR3 nucleotide sequence: TGTGCCAGTAGTAACACGGGTAATTCCTACAATGAGCAGTTCTTC. The variable domain in full, with the rest retrieved from reference TRBV19 and TRBJ2-1, is DGGITQSPKYLFRKEGQNVTLSCEQNLNHDAMYWYRQDPGQGLRLIYYSQIVNDFQKGDIAEGYSVSREKKESFPLTVTSAQKNPTAFYLCASSNTGNSYNEQFFGPGTRLTVL.

The rearrangement links TRBV7-2 to TRBJ1-6, with unresolved D. V was pared by 5 bases and J by 9 bases, with 8 bases between. The CDR3 length is 12 residues. Germline assignment: CDR1 SGHTA and CDR2 FQGNSA. CDR3 DNA: TGTGCCAGCAGCACACAGACTTCACCCCTCCACTTT. Protein product: CASSTQTSPLHF.

The chain joins TRBV6-1 to TRBJ2-2; D call uncertain. V dropped 7 bases and J dropped 4 bases, with 13 bases sitting between them. There are 14 residues in the CDR3. Per the germline V gene, CDR1 is MNHNS and CDR2 is SASEGT. CDR3 loop: CASNPGVLTGELFF. In nucleotides, the CDR3 is TGTGCCAGCAACCCTGGCGTACTCACCGGGGAGCTGTTTTTT.

The genes are TRBV10-2 and TRBJ2-2; D possibly corresponds to TRBD2 (6 bases). The CDR3 length is 14 residues. V was cut by 4 bases and J by 5 bases, with 11 bases left in between. From germline, CDR1 is WSHSY and CDR2 SAAADI. The CDR3 DNA sequence: TGCGCCAGCAGTGTCGAGACTAGTACCGGGGAGCTGTTTTTT. It specifies CASSVETSTGELFF.

This clonotype showed up just a few times. This chain joins TRBV6-6 and TRBJ1-2; the match to TRBD1 covers 7 bases. The germline V gene encodes CDR1 MNHNY and CDR2 SVGAGI (reference sequence). The CDR3 totals 14 residues. V gave up 4 bases and J gave up 3 bases; unmatched junction bases: 5. Here the CDR3 reads CASSSPDRYYGYTF. In nucleotides, the CDR3 is TGTGCCAGCAGTTCCCCGGACAGGTACTATGGCTACACCTTC.

The J gene is TRBJ2-3, the V gene TRBV20-1, with 8 bases aligning to TRBD2. V dropped 3 bases and J dropped 0; count of bases not matched to a gene: 2. CDR1 and CDR2 from the germline V gene are DFQATT and SNEGSKA (reference sequence). The CDR3 totals 14 residues. As DNA, the CDR3 is TGCAGTGCTAGGACTAGCGAAAGCACAGATACGCAGTATTTT. Encoded protein: CSARTSESTDTQYF.

The chain carries TRBV15 and TRBJ2-7; D perhaps matches TRBD2 (6 bases). The CDR3 is 16 amino acids. Per germline, CDR1 LNHNV and CDR2 YYDKDF (reference sequence). V shed 0 bases and J shed 3 bases, with 15 bases lying between them. The CDR3 loop is CATSRDDGGTFYEQYF. The CDR3 DNA sequence: TGTGCCACCAGCAGAGATGACGGCGGGACCTTCTACGAGCAGTACTTC.

This clonotype showed up just a few times. The chain combines TRBV7-2 with TRBJ2-7; 11 bases fit TRBD2. V dropped 2 bases and J dropped 5; count of bases not matched to a gene: 5. CDR1 and CDR2 from the germline V gene are SGHTA and FQGNSA. This CDR3 region has 15 residues. The CDR3 coding sequence is TGTGCCAGCAGCTTATTAACTAGCGGGAGCGACGAGCAGTACTTC. It yields the protein CASSLLTSGSDEQYF.

The chain is built from TRBV25-1 and TRBJ2-1, with 8 bases that match TRBD1. The CDR3 is 14 amino acids. Germline-derived CDR1 and CDR2 are MGHDK and SYGVNS. J gave up 1 base and V 4 bases, and 0 bases lay outside the gene matches. The CDR3 nucleotides read TGTGCCAGCAGTGGGACAGGGTCCTACAATGAGCAGTTCTTC. Its protein product is CASSGTGSYNEQFF.

Here the CDR3 reads CAWSVGLTEAFF. The DNA for the CDR3 is TGTGCCTGGAGTGTTGGGCTGACTGAAGCTTTCTTT. V is TRBV30 and J is TRBJ1-1; D uncertain. This CDR3 spans 12 amino acids. The V gene's germline CDR1 is GTSNPN and CDR2 SVGIG (reference sequence). Trimming took 0 bases from V and 5 from J, leaving 7 bases between them.

This clonotype was seen a few times. The chain employs TRBV9 and TRBJ2-5; 16 bases fit TRBD2. The V gene end was trimmed by 4 bases and the J gene end by 4 bases; junction bases not matched to a gene: 4. This CDR3 has 16 residues. Germline V CDR1 and CDR2: SGDLS, YYNGEE. CDR3 in DNA: TGTGCCAGCAGCCCAGGGACTAGCGGGGGGGGAGAGACCCAGTACTTC. Translating it yields CASSPGTSGGGETQYF.

This clonotype was picked up a small number of times. J is TRBJ2-5 and V is TRBV4-2, with 11 bases matching TRBD2. V lost 1 base and J lost 0; bases outside the gene matches: 7. The CDR3 consists of 18 residues. Germline V gives CDR1 LGHNA, CDR2 YNFKEQ. CDR3 sequence: CASSQGSGGATYQETQYF. The CDR3 DNA reads as TGTGCCAGCAGCCAAGGTAGCGGGGGGGCCACGTACCAAGAGACCCAGTACTTC.